The T cell receptor (beta chain) described here comes from a study of cytomegalovirus exposure and HLA in healthy donors (dated by TCRdb to about 2017). For context, the study as a whole: In an earlier analysis of under 750 of the donors, about 260 Gb of sequence data and approximately 100 million unique TCR beta sequences from about 179 million T cells were reported. Donor age, sex, ethnicity and CMV serostatus were compiled together with the repertoire data. The study combined high-throughput TCR immunosequencing, statistical association of individual TCRs with disease status, and machine learning to predict cytomegalovirus infection status. The study was designed to test whether signatures of past pathogen exposure could be identified by cataloging public T cell receptors. A separate validation cohort of 100 to 150 different subjects was used in addition to the roughly 640-subject first cohort. In a later genetic analysis, genome-wide SNP genotypes for about 55% of the roughly 700 donors were used, and that subset was treated as a discovery cohort. On average, about 240,000 unique TCR beta nucleotide sequences were sequenced per donor among about 400 genotyped donors of the cohort, with 15% to 20% of those sequences being non-productive. The number of typed donors differed by locus: about 620-630 for A, B, C, DRB1 and DQB1; 522 for DQA1; 606 for DPA1; and about 450 for DPB1. Every discovery cohort repertoire had been produced on one sequencing platform. An earlier analysis of 587 of the donors used high-throughput TCR beta sequencing to judge whether each TCR beta V gene segment behaved as functional or pseudogenic. Using immunosequencing, the study profiled T cell repertoires from around 680 subjects and related those repertoires to cytomegalovirus serostatus. To study patterns of TCR occurrence, a later analysis re-analyzed previously published TCR beta repertoires from just over 650 donors and added high-resolution HLA genotyping. HLA typing covered class I and class II loci at four-digit resolution. Five DR-DQ haplotypes were handled as single units for association and clustering because linkage in the cohort was strong. The genetic ancestry cluster associated with self-reported Caucasian donors included around 76% of the approximately 410 genotyped donors. Rather than using new phenotypic data, the later analysis identified candidate immune exposures from TCR beta sequences and from how often those sequences occurred across donors. About 300 gigabases of sequencing data and approximately 91 million unique TCR sequences made up an early release that covered some 640 HLA-typed donors.

CDR3 length: 19 amino acids, cysteine to phenylalanine. Only CDR3 DNA is held: 57 bases, read in frame from base 1. The germline V gene sets CDR1 to SGHVS and CDR2 to FNYEAQ. Relative to germline, V is missing 5 bases and J is missing 2 bases, with 15 bases of the junction outside any gene match. There are a few counts of this clone. The antigen this receptor binds is unknown. Per-base qualities were not stored, and no clone one base away is much larger. Receptors were amplified or captured by the immunoSEQ multiplex PCR assay. A mixture of 60 forward primers for TCR Vbeta segments and 13 reverse primers for TCR Jbeta segments was used in the multiplex PCR. A multiplex PCR assay on genomic DNA amplified the CDR3 region of rearranged TCR beta genes. The amplified TCR beta libraries were sequenced on the Illumina HiSeq System as 87-base-pair reads. Per the authors' processing: A later analysis counted 75 million to 100 million unique TCR beta chains across the 700 or so repertoires, and around 12 million of these chains were shared by at least two donors. A nearest-neighbor algorithm error-corrected the raw reads and collapsed the reads into unique sequences, merging closely related sequences to remove PCR and sequencing errors. CDR3 sequences were aligned to IMGT reference sequences to assign V, D and J gene segments. For a sequence to be retained, at least a six-nucleotide match to both a V gene segment and a J gene segment was required. Rearrangements were called productive when the CDR3 lacked stop codons and stayed in frame with V and J; all others were non-productive. Following IMGT convention, CDR3 was defined as the stretch from the second conserved V-encoded cysteine to the conserved J-encoded phenylalanine. In an earlier analysis of around 640 of the donors, sequences lacking an unambiguous match to a single V gene segment were excluded. An earlier analysis of some 610 of the donors called V segments functional above 56.7% productive rearrangements and segregating when the between-donor standard deviation exceeded 5%. A statistical classification framework was developed to diagnose cytomegalovirus status using the catalog of TCR beta chain sequences. In a later analysis, V and J genes were assigned by comparing TCR nucleotide sequences against IMGT/GENE-DB human TR gene sequences. The TCRdist pipeline was used in a later analysis to assign CDR3 sequences and most-parsimonious VDJ recombination scenarios. In a later analysis, each TCR beta chain was defined by its CDR3 amino acid sequence together with its V-gene family, and reads without a unique V-gene family were excluded. As a way to deal with suspected cross-contamination and a sequencing artifact, a later analysis dropped 450 to 700 nucleotide sequences that were highly shared and had low generation probability. A later analysis calculated a clonal expansion index for each public chain from normalized within-repertoire ranks of inferred template counts. In a later analysis, generation probabilities were computed using a VDJ recombination model fitted to out-of-frame rearrangements, and the results were checked against IGoR. In a later analysis, TCR-TCR, TCR-HLA and TCR-CMV co-occurrence was scored with hypergeometric tests, and a repertoire-size bias correction was applied to TCR pairs. False discovery rates were estimated in a later analysis by permuting HLA or CMV assignments 20 times. In a later analysis, co-occurring TCRs were grouped using DBSCAN, with TCRdist sequence similarity added in when clustering inside HLA-allele-positive subsets. Repertoires with fewer than 30,000 or more than 120,000 public chains were left out of co-occurrence clustering, as were about 5 repertoires with anomalous nucleotide sharing. The source is immuneACCESS, and TCRdb retained only in-frame sequences with V and J called. Part of the clones is not carried over; for the studies checked, unresolved V genes explain less than half of this, and the remainder is unexplained. V, J and clone size derive from that table, while D and trimming were established from the DNA sequence. The sample includes more than 100,000 clones, with roughly 73% observed a single time. Less than 1.1% of the sample comes from the top ten.

In total, 600 or so healthy bone marrow donors made up the cohort. At the time of sampling, all cohort members were nominally healthy, though unrecorded immune exposures were likely present. The donor tested CMV seronegative, placing the donor among the roughly 340 seronegative members of the cohort. Each donor provided a peripheral blood sample, and peripheral blood mononuclear cells were used for TCR beta sequencing. The Qiagen DNeasy Blood Extraction Kit was used to extract genomic DNA from the blood cell samples. General findings and caveats noted by the study authors: In a later analysis, TCR association rates were found to vary across HLA loci, with the most associated TCRs seen for DRB1 alleles and the fewest for HLA-C alleles. For the cohort, immune exposure information was limited to CMV serostatus. A later analysis associated approximately 17,000 TCR beta sequences with specific HLA alleles at a false discovery rate of 0.05. According to the authors, the approach could potentially be generalized to other disease states and immunological phenotypes. Some IMGT-functional V segments, including TRBV6-2 and TRBV6-3, could not be distinguished by the 87-base-pair reads and were therefore excluded. Most TCR sequences were observed very rarely across donors, whereas some public TCRs were present in many individuals. In this cohort, only TCR beta chains were sequenced, and detectable features were limited by the absence of alpha or paired-chain data. The classifier was reported to diagnose cytomegalovirus status with high specificity and sensitivity in both the original cohort and the validation cohort. In vitro tests confirmed that a few of the cytomegalovirus-associated TCR beta chains recognize cytomegalovirus antigens. The sequencing pipeline was judged likely to have produced a cluster of highly shared sequence variants as a technical artifact. Sequencing depth was assumed to be roughly uniform across donors in the presence/absence analyses, though that assumption may not hold. Assigning TCR associations to individual alleles was difficult when HLA alleles, especially DR and DQ, strongly co-occurred. Because HLA typing was missing for some donors at each locus, association tests included only the typed subset. According to a later genetic analysis, donors in an Asian-associated ancestry cluster had fewer N-insertions in productive TCRs than the approximately 650-donor mean. Correlated functional status among segregating V segments might be attributable to linkage disequilibrium, but an unknown experimental factor could not be ruled out. In a later analysis, HLA-associated TCR beta chains were found to be more clonally expanded and to have lower generation probabilities than equally common non-associated chains. Over 15 rarely observed V segments, including chromosome 9 orphons, were excluded from the earlier analysis of a few hundred of the donors because counts were too low. A total of fewer than 200 TCR beta chains were listed by the study as associated with cytomegalovirus. A later genetic analysis associated a missense DCLRE1C variant with V-gene and J-gene trimming of TCR beta chains, and an independent cohort replicated the association. According to a later analysis, parvovirus B19, influenza, CMV and Epstein-Barr virus appeared linked to several top co-occurrence clusters. A further reported finding was that TCR beta sequences accurately predicted the HLA-A and HLA-B alleles for most subjects in the first cohort. According to a later analysis, most CMV-associated TCR beta chains appeared to be HLA-restricted, and the HLA associations seemed to be driven largely by CMV exposure. In an earlier analysis of approximately 600 of the donors, most TCR beta V segments were observed in productive rearrangements about 87% or about 30% of the time, broadly matching IMGT annotations.

The sequencing sample was made of PBMCs. The TCR originated in a male donor in good health and CMV-seronegative. This chain is built from TRBV7-6 and TRBJ2-5, with 12 junctional bases fitting TRBD2. The DNA sequence is as follows: TGTGCCAGCAGCCAGGGGTCTACTAGCGGGGGGCCGGGGCAAGAGACCCAGTACTTC. Its coded protein is CASSQGSTSGGPGQETQYF. The full variable domain, with segments outside the CDR3 supplied by the reference TRBV7-6 and TRBJ2-5 proteins, appears as GAGVSQSPRYKVTKRGQDVALRCDPISGHVSLYWYRQALGQGPEFLTYFNYEAQQDKSGLPNDRFSAERPEGSISTLTIQRTEQRDSAMYRCASSQGSTSGGPGQETQYFGPGTRLLVL.